This T cell receptor (beta chain) was recovered during a study of blood T cell repertoires in COVID-19. As for the study in general: There were acute and convalescent COVID-19 samples, and they came from the United States, Italy and Spain. Sources were T cells, B-cell-depleted T cells, or PBMCs; the material itself was cDNA or gDNA.

Original processing methods: For nucleated cells, counts were estimated from reference gene primer amplification. Profiled with immunoSEQ multiplex PCR; TCRdb holds only in-frame clones, not every one. The DNA was the basis for D and trimming; V, J and clone size are from that table. The data show hundreds of thousands of clones, around 88% seen once. Germline CDR1 and CDR2: LNHNV and YYDKDF (reference sequence). The length of the CDR3 is 16 residues. V shed 0 bases, J shed 4 bases, and the junction held 4 bases outside the gene matches. The origin of this receptor is a woman aged 25 to 39 who had recovered from COVID-19. The chain joins TRBV15 to TRBJ1-2; the match to TRBD1 covers 11 bases. Sequences were obtained from peripheral blood. The CDR3 DNA is TGTGCCACCAGCAGAGATGGACAGGGGGCGGGCTATGGCTACACCTTC. Translating it yields CATSRDGQGAGYGYTF.